The source of this T cell receptor (beta chain) is a study of cytomegalovirus exposure and HLA in healthy donors. The CDR3 totals 15 residues. After removal of 3 bases from V and 4 bases from J, the junction contained 6 bases not matched to a gene. In germline, CDR1 is SGHTA, CDR2 FQGTGA. PCR amplification relied on 60 Vbeta primers (plus 13 Jbeta primers). Libraries were prepared by immunoSEQ multiplex PCR; TCRdb keeps only in-frame clonotypes and omits some of them. The table lists roughly 160,000 clones, roughly 79% of them singletons. The sample comprised PBMCs. The clonotype was recovered from a woman aged 45-59 years in good health and CMV-seronegative. The chain links TRBV7-3 to TRBJ2-7; TRBD2 aligns across 10 bases. Written as DNA, the CDR3 is TGTGCCAGCAGCTTTAGCGGGGGGCCCGATTACGAGCAGTACTTC. Its protein product is CASSFSGGPDYEQYF.